This TCR beta chain was recovered during a study of cytomegalovirus exposure and HLA in healthy donors. V lost 2 bases and J 7 bases, leaving 20 bases between the germline ends. This CDR3 contains 16 residues. CDR1 is MNHEY, CDR2 SVGAGI, per germline. Vbeta (60) and Jbeta (13) primers were used in the PCR. The table came from immunoSEQ multiplex PCR; TCRdb's copy has only in-frame clones and leaves some out. The repertoire holds about 64,000 clones, with around 86% as singletons. The chain combines TRBV6-5 with TRBJ1-1; a weak D match, TRBD1 (5 bases). The specimen sequenced was PBMCs. This clonotype was obtained from a female donor in good health and CMV-seronegative. This CDR3 reads CASSYGGGRVRSEAFF. The CDR3 DNA follows: TGTGCCAGCAGTTACGGCGGGGGGAGGGTTCGTAGTGAAGCTTTCTTT.